This TCR beta chain appears in the sequencing data of a study of cytomegalovirus exposure and HLA in healthy donors. Broader study findings: Among TCR beta chains, those listed as cytomegalovirus-associated numbered about 150.

To note about this clone: The target antigen is unknown.

V was clipped by 1 base and J by 0 bases; unmatched bases: 3. CDR3 size: 17 residues. The germline V gene has CDR1 SGHRS and CDR2 YFSETQ. The repertoire was sequenced with immunoSEQ multiplex PCR; TCRdb's copy has only in-frame clones and lacks some. The profile shows about 62,000 clones, 85% to 95% of them singletons. The sequence came from a woman younger than 30 in good health and CMV-seropositive. J is TRBJ2-1 and V is TRBV5-1; 11 bases fit TRBD2. The sample comprised PBMCs. The CDR3: CASSLPGTSGSYNEQFF. CDR3 DNA: TGCGCCAGCAGCTTGCCAGGGACTAGCGGCTCCTACAATGAGCAGTTCTTC.